One and the same sample provided the 30 T cell receptor beta chains below, sequenced in a study of shared clonotypes between healthy human individuals. Repertoires were generated with immunoSEQ multiplex PCR, while TCRdb's copy carries only in-frame clones and drops some. Of about 2.3 million clones listed, about nine tenths are singletons. The sequencing input was naive CD4+ T cells from PBMCs. Specified subset: CD45RA+ positively selected. These TCRs come from a young man in good health. Some clones in this sample may be carry-over from other donors' samples.

This clone occurred once. The chain uses TRBV28 and TRBJ1-2; 7 bases map to TRBD1. This CDR3 has 16 amino acids. V gave up 5 bases and J gave up 2 bases; unmatched junction bases: 11. CDR1 is MDHEN and CDR2 is SYDVKM in the germline V gene. CDR3 protein: CASSPPPGGGNYGYTF. Here the CDR3 DNA reads TGTGCCAGCAGTCCCCCCCCAGGGGGTGGAAACTATGGCTACACCTTC.

The chain employs TRBV11-3 and TRBJ2-3, with 7 bases fitting TRBD1. J lost 2 bases, V lost 2 bases, and 13 bases had no gene match. This CDR3 is built from 18 residues. CDR1 and CDR2 (germline): SGHNT, YENEEA. The CDR3 nucleotides read TGTGCCAGCAGCTTAACGTCGGGTCAGGGGGTTTTCACAGATACGCAGTATTTT. Translating it yields CASSLTSGQGVFTDTQYF.

V and J are TRBV28 and TRBJ1-4, with D unclear. The CDR3 totals 14 residues. V lost 3 bases and J 3 bases, leaving 8 bases between the germline ends. The V gene's germline CDR1 is MDHEN and CDR2 SYDVKM. The CDR3 sequence is CASSLPPSNEKLFF. DNA for the CDR3: TGTGCCAGCAGTTTGCCACCCTCTAATGAAAAACTGTTTTTT.

This clone has only a few counts. V gene TRBV4-1 combines with J gene TRBJ2-1, with D maybe TRBD2 (6 bases). The V end lost 7 bases, the J end lost 14 bases, and 15 bases lay between the germline ends. Germline values: CDR1 MGHRA, CDR2 YSYEKL. This CDR3 is 11 amino acids long. Written as DNA, the CDR3 is TGCGCCAGCAACAAACCGGGCGGGGAGTTCTTC. Translating it yields CASNKPGGEFF.

The chain's CDR3 is CASSPWTGDTGELFF. CDR3 nucleotide sequence: TGTGCCAGCAGCCCCTGGACAGGGGACACCGGGGAGCTGTTTTTT. The chain joins TRBV11-3 to TRBJ2-2, with 9 bases fitting TRBD1. V gave up 5 bases and J gave up 3 bases; unmatched junction bases: 4. CDR3 length: 15 residues. Looked up from germline, CDR1 is SGHNT and CDR2 is YENEEA.

The chain uses TRBV6-4 and TRBJ1-2; D is possibly TRBD1 (5 bases). Germline V lookup: CDR1 MRHNA, CDR2 SNTAGT. V shed 3 bases and J shed 0 bases, with 11 bases lying between them. The length of the CDR3 is 15 residues. For the CDR3, the DNA is TGTGCCAGCAGTGAGGGGCAGGGCGCTAACTATGGCTACACCTTC. Protein: CASSEGQGANYGYTF.

This chain links TRBV5-1 with TRBJ2-3; 10 bases align to TRBD2. V lost 5 bases, J lost 2 bases, and 8 bases stayed unmatched. CDR1 and CDR2 from the germline V gene are SGHRS and YFSETQ. This CDR3 contains 16 residues. Written as DNA, the CDR3 is TGCGCCAGCAGGTCCGACCTAGCGGGAGACACAGATACGCAGTATTTT. This translates into CASRSDLAGDTDTQYF.

The chain uses TRBV11-2 and TRBJ2-7; 16 nucleotides line up with TRBD2. V lost 5 bases and J lost 5; bases outside the gene matches: 6. This CDR3 spans 16 amino acids. The V gene's germline CDR1 is SGHAT and CDR2 FQNNGV. The CDR3 loop is CASSRGTSGRAHEQYF. The CDR3, as DNA: TGTGCCAGCAGCAGAGGGACTAGCGGGAGGGCACACGAGCAGTACTTC.

The chain has TRBV9 and TRBJ1-2; 10 nucleotides align to TRBD1. The CDR3 extends over 12 amino acids. Germline CDR1 and CDR2: SGDLS and YYNGEE. The V gene end was trimmed by 7 bases and the J gene end by 8 bases; junction bases not matched to a gene: 5. The CDR3 spells CASGQGGMGYTF. The DNA of the CDR3 is TGTGCCAGCGGACAGGGGGGTATGGGCTACACCTTC.

The gene calls are TRBV4-3 and TRBJ2-3; 9 nucleotides line up with TRBD2. Germline CDR1 reads LGHNA; CDR2 reads YSLEER. Trimming removed 0 bases from V and 5 bases from J; junction bases left unmatched: 6. The CDR3 loop spans 16 amino acids. The CDR3 region is CASSQDPAGGRDTQYF. The CDR3 DNA is TGCGCCAGCAGCCAAGATCCAGCGGGAGGCAGAGATACGCAGTATTTT.

The chain is built from TRBV5-5 and TRBJ2-5; 9 bases fit TRBD2. This CDR3 has 16 residues. V lost 1 base and J lost 1; bases outside the gene matches: 5. Germline CDR1 is SGHKS and CDR2 is YYEKEE (reference sequence). The CDR3 DNA sequence: TGTGCCAGCAGCTTGTTGCTAGCGGGGCCCCAAGAGACCCAGTACTTC. Its translation: CASSLLLAGPQETQYF.

V gene TRBV23-1 combines with J gene TRBJ1-1; a weak D match, TRBD1 (6 bases). TRBV23-1 is an ORF, and what it does is uncertain. Between the trimmed V and J ends, which lost 4 bases and 0 bases, there was a span of 18 bases. The CDR3 totals 17 residues. The CDR3 nucleotides are TGCGCCAGCAGTCTTATGAATTGGGGGCTAATGAACACTGAAGCTTTCTTT. Its protein product is CASSLMNWGLMNTEAFF.

V usage is TRBV5-4 and J usage is TRBJ1-1, with 8 bases matching TRBD1. CDR1 is SGHNT, CDR2 YYREEE, per germline (reference sequence). There are 15 residues in the CDR3. V lost 1 base, J lost 5 bases, and 7 bases stayed unmatched. In nucleotides, the CDR3 is TGTGCCAGCAGCTTGCCCAACAGGGGGACAACTGAAGCTTTCTTT. Translating gives CASSLPNRGTTEAFF.

This CDR3 is CASSSGYGRAIADTQYF. CDR3 nucleotides: TGTGCCAGCAGCTCCGGGTACGGGAGGGCCATCGCAGATACGCAGTATTTT. This chain joins TRBV7-6 and TRBJ2-3; 8 bases agree with TRBD2. The germline gives CDR1 SGHVS, CDR2 FNYEAQ. The ends lost 4 bases at V and 4 bases at J; junction bases unmatched: 13. This CDR3 has 17 amino acids.

J is TRBJ2-7 and V is TRBV6-6, with D possibly matching TRBD2 (5 bases). The V gene's germline CDR1 is MNHNY and CDR2 SVGAGI (reference sequence). Trimming removed 6 bases from V and 2 bases from J, with 8 bases in between. The CDR3 spans 12 residues. In DNA, the CDR3 is TGTGCCAGCAGCACAGCGGCCTACGAGCAGTACTTC. Protein product: CASSTAAYEQYF.

The chain is built from TRBV7-3 and TRBJ1-1, with TRBD1 matching 7 bases. The CDR3 has 15 amino acids. V lost 5 bases and J lost 3; bases outside the gene matches: 9. The germline CDR1 and CDR2 sequences are SGHTA and FQGTGA. CDR3 bases: TGTGCCAGCAGCGTAGACAGGGCAACCTACACTGAAGCTTTCTTT. It encodes CASSVDRATYTEAFF.

The chain is built from TRBV7-9 and TRBJ1-1; no definite D call. This CDR3 has 15 amino acids. Germline assignment: CDR1 SEHNR and CDR2 FQNEAQ (reference sequence). Trimming cost V 2 bases and J 4 bases, with 14 bases left between them. The CDR3 sequence: CASSLFSGEGTEAFF. The CDR3 DNA follows: TGTGCCAGCAGCTTATTTTCAGGCGAGGGCACTGAAGCTTTCTTT. The variable domain in full, with the rest retrieved from reference TRBV7-9 and TRBJ1-1, is DTGVSQNPRHKITKRGQNVTFRCDPISEHNRLYWYRQTLGQGPEFLTYFQNEAQLEKSRLLSDRFSAERPKGSFSTLEIQRTEQGDSAMYLCASSLFSGEGTEAFFGQGTRLTVV.

The chain employs TRBV5-1 and TRBJ2-1; 9 bases agree with TRBD2. CDR3 length: 20 amino acids. Losses at the gene ends were 1 base for V and 0 bases for J; bases not matched to a gene: 14. In germline, CDR1 is SGHRS, CDR2 YFSETQ. For the CDR3, the DNA is TGCGCCAGCAGCTTGCCCCAGCGGGAGGCTTGGAGTGGCTCCTACAATGAGCAGTTCTTC. It codes for CASSLPQREAWSGSYNEQFF.

This chain links TRBV9 with TRBJ1-2; no clear D gene. The V and J ends lost 2 bases and 1 base respectively, with 12 bases between them. The V gene's germline CDR1 is SGDLS and CDR2 YYNGEE. There are 15 residues in the CDR3. CDR3 DNA sequence: TGTGCCAGCAGCGTCTCCCCCCTAAGTAACTATGGCTACACCTTC. The encoded protein is CASSVSPLSNYGYTF.

V usage is TRBV2 and J usage is TRBJ2-1; TRBD2 aligns across 7 bases. The CDR3 contains 15 residues. Unmatched junction bases numbered 10, after V lost 8 bases and J lost 3 bases. CDR1 and CDR2 (germline): SNHLY, FYNNEI. CDR3 sequence: CASGRILAGYNEQFF. DNA of the CDR3: TGTGCCAGCGGCCGGATATTAGCGGGCTACAATGAGCAGTTCTTC.

Comment on this clone: The junction departs from germline at one end; a sequencing error may be responsible. This chain uses TRBV4-2 with TRBJ1-1; D may be TRBD1 (6 bases). Per the germline V gene, CDR1 is LGHNA and CDR2 is YNFKEQ. The CDR3 covers 13 residues. Here the CDR3 reads CASSKDRGGLAFF. DNA for the CDR3: TGTGCCAGCAGCAAAGACCGCGGGGGCCTGGCTTTCTTT.

The chain recombines TRBV2 with TRBJ1-2, with 10 positions matching TRBD1. Germline-derived CDR1 and CDR2 are SNHLY and FYNNEI. Unmatched junction bases numbered 7, after V lost 8 bases and J lost 4 bases. The CDR3 runs to 14 residues. CDR3 protein: CASADRGRFYGYTF. DNA for the CDR3: TGTGCCAGCGCCGACAGGGGGCGTTTCTATGGCTACACCTTC.

Comments on this clone: The same CDR3 arises from other DNA sequences in this sample as well. The chain has TRBV29-1 and TRBJ1-1; the D is unclear. This CDR3 is built from 14 residues. Trimming cost V 3 bases and J 0 bases, with 11 bases left between them. Germline-derived CDR1 and CDR2 are SQVTM and ANQGSEA. This CDR3 reads CSVEKRLMNTEAFF. CDR3 coding DNA: TGCAGCGTTGAGAAGAGGCTCATGAACACTGAAGCTTTCTTT.

The chain recombines TRBV5-1 with TRBJ2-7; possible D gene TRBD2, 6 bases. Per the germline V gene, CDR1 is SGHRS and CDR2 is YFSETQ. This CDR3 has 15 amino acids. Trimming cost V 1 base and J 2 bases, with 13 bases left between them. The CDR3 DNA sequence: TGCGCCAGCAGCTTGACGGCTAGCGATCCCTACGAGCAGTACTTC. Encoded protein: CASSLTASDPYEQYF.

The chain employs TRBV28 and TRBJ1-2, with 7 positions matching TRBD1. V trimming: 6 bases; J trimming: 2 bases; junction bases outside the gene matches: 3. CDR1 MDHEN and CDR2 SYDVKM come from the germline V gene. CDR3 length: 13 amino acids. CDR3 loop: CASRKTGNYGYTF. The CDR3 DNA reads TGTGCCAGCAGGAAGACAGGGAACTATGGCTACACCTTC.

The gene calls are TRBV28 and TRBJ2-1, with TRBD2 matching over 13 bases. CDR1 and CDR2 (germline): MDHEN, SYDVKM. The CDR3 is made up of 20 amino acids. V gave up 7 bases and J gave up 0 bases; unmatched junction bases: 15. The CDR3 protein is CASTALNGLAGASSYNEQFF. CDR3 bases: TGTGCCAGCACCGCCCTAAATGGACTAGCGGGGGCGAGCTCCTACAATGAGCAGTTCTTC.

The rearrangement joins TRBV2 to TRBJ2-5, with D tentatively TRBD2 (6 bases). The V gene's germline CDR1 is SNHLY and CDR2 FYNNEI. The CDR3 totals 15 residues. The V end lost 5 bases, the J end lost 5 bases, and 18 bases lay between the germline ends. The CDR3 DNA is TGTGCCAGCAGTAAGGAGGGGCCCATGTCCGAGACCCAGTACTTC. This translates into CASSKEGPMSETQYF.

The rearrangement uses TRBV4-1 and TRBJ1-1, with D tentatively TRBD1 (5 bases). The ends were cut back, 1 base at V and 5 bases at J, with 17 bases in the middle. Looked up from germline, CDR1 is MGHRA and CDR2 is YSYEKL. The CDR3 totals 16 residues. In nucleotides, the CDR3 is TGCGCCAGCAGCCAAGTGCCAGGGACCTCGTGGACTGAAGCTTTCTTT. Protein sequence: CASSQVPGTSWTEAFF.

The chain links TRBV18 to TRBJ2-4; D ambiguous. Per germline, CDR1 KGHSH and CDR2 LQKENI. The CDR3 is made up of 13 amino acids. Between the trimmed V and J ends, which lost 3 bases and 4 bases, there was a span of 7 bases. As DNA, the CDR3 is TGTGCCAGCTCACCCGGGTTTAAAAACATTCAGTACTTC. Encoded protein: CASSPGFKNIQYF.

The chain uses TRBV4-1 and TRBJ2-1, with 8 bases lining up with TRBD2. The CDR3 has 15 amino acids. With 2 bases clipped from V and 9 bases from J, the junction kept 9 bases outside the gene matches. Germline V gene sequence: CDR1 MGHRA, CDR2 YSYEKL. Written as DNA, the CDR3 is TGCGCCAGCAGCCAACTAAGCGGGAGTTGGGGTGAGCAGTTCTTC. It encodes CASSQLSGSWGEQFF.